The clone carrying this T cell receptor (beta chain) was detected only a few times. In the source study's methods: Scientists estimated how many nucleated cells there were by amplifying reference gene primers. This table comes from immunoSEQ multiplex PCR, and its TCRdb copy is limited to in-frame clones, with some not included. V, J and clone size are those of that table, while D and trimming were read from the DNA. The data show roughly 120,000 clones, about 89% seen once. This sample is drawn from a study of blood T cell repertoires in COVID-19. Study-wide background: The cDNA or gDNA used as material had been derived from T cells, B-cell-depleted T cells, or PBMCs.

The CDR3 is 17 amino acids. V lost 0 bases and J 0 bases, leaving 14 bases between the germline ends. The germline V gene encodes CDR1 MGHRA and CDR2 YSYEKL. The sample was peripheral blood. The genes are TRBV4-1 and TRBJ1-1, with a possible D match to TRBD1 (6 bases). The receptor was isolated from a woman in her 70s with acute or convalescent COVID-19. The CDR3 bases are TGCGCCAGCAGCCAAGAGGGGGATGGGGACATGAACACTGAAGCTTTCTTT. This gives the protein CASSQEGDGDMNTEAFF.